These 27 T cell receptor beta chains share one sample of origin, sequenced in a study of regulatory T cells in long-lasting Graves disease. The time point here: persistent/refractory GD, antithyroid drugs over 5 years with positive TRAb. RNA isolated from PBMCs was used to make the TCR library. Arm-PCR of CDR3 regions and iRepertoire HTBI primers were the basis on which TCR beta libraries were built. MiXCR, applied by TCRdb to the multiplex PCR reads, yields one record per CDR3 protein. The sample holds about 470,000 distinct CDR3 sequences, around a fifth seen once. Sample: peripheral blood mononuclear cells (PBMCs), taken when the disease was refractory, from a patient treated with antithyroid drugs. Receptor source: a female donor with Graves disease.

This clonotype was seen at least ten times. The chain combines TRBV20-1 with TRBJ2-5, with 14 bases lining up with TRBD2. Losses at the gene ends were 5 bases for V and 4 bases for J; bases not matched to a gene: 9. CDR1 is DFQATT, CDR2 SNEGSKA, per germline (reference sequence). This CDR3 is built from 16 residues. The CDR3 region has the DNA TGCAGTGCTCCACCGGGACTAGCGGGAGTACGAGAGACCCAGTACTTC. It is translated as CSAPPGLAGVRETQYF.

This clonotype has a count of ten or more. The V call is TRBV7-2, the J call TRBJ1-1; D ambiguous. V lost 1 base and J lost 5, with 11 bases in between. This CDR3 has 14 residues. Per germline, CDR1 SGHTA and CDR2 FQGNSA. The CDR3 here is CASSLGTEWTEAFF. DNA of the CDR3: TGTGCCAGCAGCTTAGGGACCGAATGGACTGAAGCTTTCTTT.

The genes are TRBV11-2 and TRBJ2-3; D is unresolved. CDR3 size: 13 residues. The ends were cut back, 3 bases at V and 3 bases at J, with 7 bases in the middle. The germline V gene has CDR1 SGHAT and CDR2 FQNNGV. The CDR3 reads CASSFMSTDTQYF. The CDR3, as DNA: TGTGCCAGCAGCTTCATGAGTACAGATACGCAGTATTTT.

This clonotype has a count of ten or more. It is unclear where the CDR3 begins or ends on the DNA, so no DNA is shown, and the CDR3 is as TCRdb lists it. The genes are TRBV28 and TRBJ1-4. Termini included, the CDR3 measures 14 amino acids. CDR1 and CDR2 (germline): MDHEN, SYDVKM. This CDR3 is CASSSSTENEKLFF.

This clonotype was seen a few times. V and J are TRBV5-1 and TRBJ2-7; 10 bases match TRBD1. With 7 bases clipped from V and 4 bases from J, the junction kept 5 bases outside the gene matches. Germline V gives CDR1 SGHRS, CDR2 YFSETQ. This CDR3 comprises 13 residues. CDR3 bases: TGCGCCAGCCGTGGACAGGGGGTATACGAGCAGTACTTC. Encoded protein: CASRGQGVYEQYF.

This clonotype was counted between two and nine times. The gene calls are TRBV2 and TRBJ2-2; D ambiguous. From germline, CDR1 is SNHLY and CDR2 FYNNEI. Trimming took off 2 bases at V and 3 bases at J, with 13 bases between the two ends. The CDR3 runs to 16 residues. The CDR3 here is CASSERPRSYTGELFF. The CDR3 nucleotides read TGTGCCAGCAGTGAAAGGCCTCGGTCGTACACCGGGGAGCTGTTTTTT.

Regarding this clonotype: Being one base from a much bigger clone, this may be a read error. The J gene is TRBJ2-5, the V gene TRBV10-3, with 11 bases fitting TRBD1. This CDR3 spans 16 amino acids. Germline V gene lookup returns CDR1 ENHRY and CDR2 SYGVKD. Written as DNA, the CDR3 is TGTGCCATCAGTGATCCGGGACAGGGGGATCTAGAGACCCGGTACTTC. Residues: CAISDPGQGDLETRYF.

This clonotype has only one observation. The J gene is TRBJ2-2, the V gene TRBV27; 11 bases map to TRBD2. V shed 6 bases, J shed 5 bases, and the junction held 8 bases outside the gene matches. The CDR3 contains 16 residues. CDR1 and CDR2 (germline): MNHEY, SMNVEV (reference sequence). For the CDR3, the DNA is TGTGCCAGCAGGCCGGGACTAGCGGATAATACCGGGGAGCTGTTTTTT. This codes for CASRPGLADNTGELFF.

This clonotype was counted ten times or more. The chain joins TRBV24-1 to TRBJ2-7, with 8 bases that match TRBD1. The V gene's germline CDR1 is KGHDR and CDR2 SFDVKD. There are 14 residues in the CDR3. V was clipped by 5 bases and J by 3 bases; unmatched bases: 5. DNA for the CDR3: TGTGCCACCAGTGGAAATGGACAGGGCTACGAGCAGTACTTC. Amino acids: CATSGNGQGYEQYF.

Only a few counts were recorded for this clonotype. The chain has TRBV27 and TRBJ1-1; D is undetermined. CDR3 size: 14 residues. Between the trimmed V and J ends, which lost 5 bases and 3 bases, there was a span of 13 bases. CDR1 and CDR2 from the germline V gene are MNHEY and SMNVEV (reference sequence). CDR3 amino acids: CASSPGRKDTEAFF. The CDR3 bases are TGTGCCAGCAGTCCGGGCCGTAAGGACACTGAAGCTTTCTTT.

This clonotype was counted ten times or more. The J gene is TRBJ2-5, the V gene TRBV6-1, with 7 bases fitting TRBD1. Germline lookup yields CDR1 MNHNS and CDR2 SASEGT. The trim removed 8 bases at V and 1 base at J, leaving 4 bases unmatched. This CDR3 is 13 amino acids long. CDR3 residues: CASQGTVQETQYF. In DNA, the CDR3 is TGTGCCAGCCAAGGGACAGTCCAAGAGACCCAGTACTTC.

This clonotype appeared many times. V is TRBV20-1 and J is TRBJ2-5; 8 nucleotides line up with TRBD1. J was trimmed by 2 bases and V by 0 bases; bases with no gene match: 8. The CDR3 is made up of 16 amino acids. Germline loops: CDR1 DFQATT, CDR2 SNEGSKA (reference sequence). CDR3 sequence reads: CSAREKDRVFQETQYF. In DNA, the CDR3 is TGCAGTGCTAGAGAGAAGGACAGGGTTTTTCAAGAGACCCAGTACTTC.

This clonotype was seen only a few times. The rearrangement links TRBV7-6 to TRBJ2-7, with D perhaps TRBD1 (5 bases). The CDR3 is made up of 13 amino acids. V lost 5 bases and J 2 bases, leaving 10 bases between the germline ends. In germline, CDR1 is SGHVS, CDR2 FNYEAQ. CDR3: CASSQTDAYEQYF. The CDR3 DNA is TGTGCCAGCAGCCAGACAGATGCCTACGAGCAGTACTTC.

This clonotype is a singleton in its sample. One end of the junction varies from germline; a read error may be responsible. The gene calls are TRBV2 and TRBJ2-6; perhaps TRBD1 as D (5 bases). CDR3 length equals 21 residues. Germline loops: CDR1 SNHLY, CDR2 FYNNEI. For the CDR3, the DNA is TGTGCCAGCAGTGAGGCTGGGTTGACTCGGGTGAGAAACTCTGGGGCCAACGTCCCGACTTTC. It codes for CASSEAGLTRVRNSGANVPTF.

This clonotype has ten or more counts. V is TRBV12-3 or TRBV12-4 and J is TRBJ2-7; 7 bases map to TRBD2. Trimming removed 5 bases from V and 2 bases from J; junction bases left unmatched: 6. The CDR3 covers 14 residues. In DNA form, the CDR3 reads TGTGCCAGCAGTACCCGGGACTACACCTACGAGCAGTACTTC. The encoded protein is CASSTRDYTYEQYF.

This clonotype was seen at least ten times. The rearrangement joins TRBV6-2 or TRBV6-3 to TRBJ2-5; 8 positions agree with TRBD2. The CDR3 is made up of 13 amino acids. Looked up from germline, CDR1 is MNHEY and CDR2 is SVGEGT. V shed 4 bases and J 5 bases; nucleotides not matched to a gene: 3. The CDR3 region is CASSSGRAETQYF. CDR3 nucleotide sequence: TGTGCCAGCAGTTCCGGGAGGGCGGAGACCCAGTACTTC.

This clonotype has a handful of counts. The V gene is TRBV19, the J gene TRBJ1-5; 8 nucleotides match TRBD1. The V and J ends lost 2 bases and 9 bases, in that order; junction bases with no gene match: 6. The CDR3 has 14 amino acids. Per the germline V gene, CDR1 is LNHDA and CDR2 is SQIVND (reference sequence). This CDR3 reads CASSIQGAQGPQHF. As DNA, the CDR3 is TGTGCCAGTAGTATACAGGGGGCGCAGGGGCCCCAGCATTTT.

This clonotype was recorded many times. This chain links TRBV2 with TRBJ2-7; D tentatively fits TRBD1 or TRBD2 (6 bases each). In germline, CDR1 is SNHLY, CDR2 FYNNEI. Trimming cost V 7 bases and J 2 bases, with 12 bases left between them. This CDR3 comprises 13 residues. CDR3 region: CASKGGITYEQYF. CDR3 DNA sequence: TGTGCCAGCAAAGGGGGGATCACCTACGAGCAGTACTTC.

This clonotype was recorded at least ten times. This rearrangement joins TRBV27 to TRBJ1-1; D is possibly TRBD1 (6 bases). Deletions cut 7 bases from V and 4 bases from J, with 16 bases between. This CDR3 has 14 amino acids. Germline CDR1 MNHEY, CDR2 SMNVEV (reference sequence). The CDR3 DNA is TGTGCCAGCACCGGAGCAGGGGTGGGCACTGAAGCTTTCTTT. Translated: CASTGAGVGTEAFF.

With respect to this clonotype: No conserved phenylalanine or tryptophan is present at the end of the CDR3, so a read error is the likely explanation. This chain links TRBV4-1 with TRBJ1-4, with unresolved D. The CDR3 is 16 amino acids. Germline V lookup: CDR1 MGHRA, CDR2 YSYEKL. Trimming shortened V by 0 bases and J by 2 bases, and 10 bases separated the two germline ends. The CDR3 is CASSQDRGGTNEKLFS. The CDR3 nucleotides are TGCGCCAGCAGCCAAGATCGAGGAGGGACTAATGAAAAACTGTTTTCT.

This clonotype was found a few times. The V and J genes are TRBV5-5 and TRBJ1-6; tentatively, D is TRBD1 (5 bases). This CDR3 has 15 amino acids. V lost 0 bases and J lost 7, with 11 bases in between. CDR1 and CDR2 (germline): SGHKS, YYEKEE (reference sequence). The CDR3 region has the DNA TGTGCCAGCAGCTTGGGGGTCGGGGGGAATTCACCCCTCCACTTT. Translating gives CASSLGVGGNSPLHF.

The rearrangement joins TRBV28 to TRBJ1-6, with TRBD1 identical over 9 bases. The CDR3 consists of 17 residues. CDR1 MDHEN and CDR2 SYDVKM come from the germline V gene. The ends lost 2 bases at V and 7 bases at J; junction bases unmatched: 9. The CDR3 protein is CASSLGAGDRDNSPLHF. CDR3 coding DNA: TGTGCCAGCAGTTTAGGAGCGGGGGACAGGGACAATTCACCCCTCCACTTT.

Many counts were recorded for this clonotype. The J gene is TRBJ2-5, the V gene TRBV29-1; TRBD1 matches at 7 bases. The V gene end was trimmed by 7 bases and the J gene end by 2 bases; junction bases not matched to a gene: 7. The CDR3 totals 13 residues. Germline-derived CDR1 and CDR2 are SQVTM and ANQGSEA. The CDR3 protein is CSATGTAQETQYF. DNA for the CDR3: TGCAGCGCCACCGGGACAGCTCAAGAGACCCAGTACTTC.

V and J are TRBV7-9 and TRBJ1-1; D is possibly TRBD1 (6 bases). The CDR3 sequence is 13 residues long. V was cut by 10 bases and J by 3 bases, with 15 bases left in between. From germline, CDR1 is SEHNR and CDR2 FQNEAQ (reference sequence). The DNA for the CDR3 is TGTGCCACTACAGGGACCGGGGACACTGAAGCTTTCTTT. This encodes CATTGTGDTEAFF.

This clonotype was counted between two and nine times. The V call is TRBV13, the J call TRBJ2-5; the D is unclear. This CDR3 spans 14 amino acids. The ends were cut back, 3 bases at V and 0 bases at J, with 8 bases in the middle. CDR1 is PRHDT, CDR2 FYEKMQ, per germline (reference sequence). The CDR3 bases are TGTGCCAGCAGCTTTCGAGACAACCAAGAGACCCAGTACTTC. Translation: CASSFRDNQETQYF.

V and J are TRBV3-1 and TRBJ2-7; D remains ambiguous. CDR1 and CDR2 from the germline V gene are LGHDT and YNNKEL (reference sequence). This CDR3 has 16 residues. V shed 4 bases and J shed 2 bases, with 18 bases lying between them. CDR3 in DNA: TGTGCCAGCAGCCCCTGGGTGAACGTCAACCCCTACGAGCAGTACTTC. This gives the protein CASSPWVNVNPYEQYF.

On this clonotype: A much more abundant neighbour one base away suggests this may be a read error. The chain has TRBV27 and TRBJ1-5; D is possibly TRBD1 (5 bases). Germline lookup yields CDR1 MNHEY and CDR2 SMNVEV (reference sequence). The CDR3 is 14 residues long. In DNA form, the CDR3 reads TGTGCCGGCAGATTCGGGGGGAGCAATCAGCCCCAGCATTTT. Translating it yields CAGRFGGSNQPQHF.